These 8 T cell receptor beta chains were sequenced from one sample in a study of T cells in Graves' hyperthyroidism and ophthalmopathy. Authors of the study amplified TCR beta CDR3 regions from RNA transcripts. TCR CDR3 regions were first amplified by RT-PCR with HTBI primers. TCRdb passed the multiplex PCR reads through MiXCR, listing each CDR3 protein once. Of hundreds of thousands of distinct CDR3 sequences listed, approximately 15% are singletons. The sample consisted of blood. The receptors stem from a woman in her thirties or forties with Graves' ophthalmopathy.

This clonotype was counted at least ten times. The chain is built from TRBV5-1 and TRBJ1-1, with D possibly TRBD1 on 6 matching bases. Per the germline V gene, CDR1 is SGHRS and CDR2 is YFSETQ. Trimming left V 3 bases short and J 0 bases short, with 12 bases between. The length of the CDR3 is 15 residues. DNA of the CDR3: TGCGCCAGCAGCTCCGCCGAGGGGGTGAACACTGAAGCTTTCTTT. Its protein product is CASSSAEGVNTEAFF.

This clonotype appeared many times. This chain connects TRBV9 to TRBJ2-5; unclear D gene. V lost 0 bases to trimming and J lost 7 bases, with 10 bases between them. CDR1 and CDR2 from the germline V gene are SGDLS and YYNGEE. The CDR3 consists of 13 residues. Here the CDR3 reads CASSVEDGGTQYF. CDR3 nucleotides: TGTGCCAGCAGCGTAGAAGATGGTGGGACCCAGTACTTC.

This clonotype was seen ten or more times. The rearrangement links TRBV20-1 to TRBJ2-7; TRBD2 aligns across 7 bases. The CDR3 is made up of 14 amino acids. J was trimmed by 4 bases and V by 5 bases; bases with no gene match: 11. The germline V gene encodes CDR1 DFQATT and CDR2 SNEGSKA (reference sequence). The CDR3 region is CSAEPGDYLYEQYF. In nucleotides, the CDR3 is TGCAGTGCTGAACCCGGGGACTACTTATACGAGCAGTACTTC.

Of note for this clonotype: A much larger clone lies a single base off, so this may be a read error. The J gene is TRBJ2-7, the V gene TRBV6-2 or TRBV6-3; 9 bases agree with TRBD2. V trimming: 1 base; J trimming: 7 bases; junction bases outside the gene matches: 20. Looked up from germline, CDR1 is MNHEY and CDR2 is SVGEGT. CDR3 length equals 19 residues. The CDR3 sequence is CASSYLLAGATPYYNEQYF. In DNA, the CDR3 is TGTGCCAGCAGTTACTTATTAGCGGGGGCCACCCCCTATTACAATGAGCAGTACTTC.

A remark on this clonotype: This may stem from a read error, because a much larger clone lies one nucleotide away. The V call is TRBV3-1, the J call TRBJ1-1, with unresolved D. In germline, CDR1 is LGHDT, CDR2 YNNKEL (reference sequence). V dropped 0 bases and J dropped 3 bases, with 8 bases sitting between them. The CDR3 contains 14 residues. The CDR3 region has the DNA TGTGCCAGCAGCCAAGAGGGCTGGGACACTGAAGCTTTCTTT. Residues: CASSQEGWDTEAFF.

The chain couples TRBV6-1 to TRBJ2-1, with 10 nucleotides matching TRBD2. Germline-derived CDR1 and CDR2 are MNHNS and SASEGT. This CDR3 spans 14 amino acids. Germline trimming cut 10 bases from V and 5 bases from J; bases unmatched to any gene: 8. The CDR3 DNA reads TGTGCCACCCTAAGCGGGAGGGCCGACAATGAGCAGTTCTTC. Its translation is CATLSGRADNEQFF.

This chain uses TRBV6-6 with TRBJ2-2; no definite D call. The V and J ends lost 0 bases and 7 bases respectively, with 6 bases between them. CDR3 length: 13 residues. CDR1 is MNHNY, CDR2 SVGAGI, per germline (reference sequence). CDR3 residues: CASSYSSDGELFF. CDR3 coding DNA: TGTGCCAGCAGTTACTCCAGCGACGGGGAGCTGTTTTTT.

V usage is TRBV12-3 or TRBV12-4 and J usage is TRBJ1-1; 10 bases fit TRBD1. The CDR3 loop spans 16 amino acids. J was trimmed by 3 bases and V by 6 bases; bases with no gene match: 10. The CDR3 loop is CASSPRTGGEDTEAFF. CDR3 nucleotides: TGTGCCAGCAGCCCCCGGACAGGGGGTGAGGACACTGAAGCTTTCTTT.